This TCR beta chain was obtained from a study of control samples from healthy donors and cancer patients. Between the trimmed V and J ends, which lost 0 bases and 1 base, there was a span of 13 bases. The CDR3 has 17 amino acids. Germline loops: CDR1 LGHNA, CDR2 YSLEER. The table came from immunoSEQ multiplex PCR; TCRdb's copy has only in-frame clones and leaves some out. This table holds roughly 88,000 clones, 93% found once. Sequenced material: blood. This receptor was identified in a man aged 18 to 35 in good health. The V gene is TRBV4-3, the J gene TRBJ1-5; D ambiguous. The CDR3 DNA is TGCGCCAGCAGCCAAGATCGCTCGGGTGGGAGCAATCAGCCCCAGCATTTT. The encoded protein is CASSQDRSGGSNQPQHF.